The 23 T cell receptor beta chains in this list originate from one sample, sequenced in a study of blood T cell repertoires in COVID-19. The method was immunoSEQ multiplex PCR; TCRdb's version includes in-frame clones alone and lacks a portion of them. The data hold some 270,000 clones, with approximately 84% observed a single time. The sample comprised peripheral blood. The source is a person aged 65-85 years with COVID-19, enrolled during active disease.

The J gene is TRBJ2-7, the V gene TRBV27, with 9 bases fitting TRBD1. V shed 0 bases, J shed 8 bases, and the junction held 5 bases outside the gene matches. This CDR3 region has 14 residues. Germline values: CDR1 MNHEY, CDR2 SMNVEV (reference sequence). The CDR3 is CASSLSGQGYKQYF. CDR3 bases: TGTGCCAGCAGTTTATCGGGACAGGGTTACAAGCAGTACTTC.

The chain carries TRBV6-5 and TRBJ1-1; 8 nucleotides line up with TRBD1. After removal of 7 bases from V and 1 base from J, the junction contained 8 bases not matched to a gene. This CDR3 is built from 15 residues. The germline gives CDR1 MNHEY, CDR2 SVGAGI. The CDR3 DNA reads TGTGCCAGCAATCCGGACAGGGCTGGGAACACTGAAGCTTTCTTT. Translating it yields CASNPDRAGNTEAFF.

The chain recombines TRBV5-5 with TRBJ2-2, with a weak D call TRBD1 (5 bases). The V end was cut by 0 bases, the J end by 4 bases, with 13 bases between. The CDR3 loop spans 16 amino acids. CDR1 SGHKS and CDR2 YYEKEE come from the germline V gene (reference sequence). The CDR3 here is CASSLDTGAPTGELFF. CDR3 coding DNA: TGTGCCAGCAGCTTGGATACAGGTGCTCCCACCGGGGAGCTGTTTTTT.

J is TRBJ1-4 and V is TRBV5-1; perhaps TRBD1 as D (6 bases). Germline assignment: CDR1 SGHRS and CDR2 YFSETQ. The CDR3 has 17 amino acids. The ends were cut back, 7 bases at V and 8 bases at J, with 27 bases in the middle. This CDR3 reads CASEIRVNRAVWEKLFF. The CDR3 DNA reads as TGCGCCAGCGAAATAAGGGTAAACAGGGCGGTATGGGAAAAACTGTTTTTT.

This clone was recorded only once. The chain is built from TRBV5-6 and TRBJ2-7; unclear D gene. Between the trimmed V and J ends, which lost 1 base and 1 base, there was a span of 6 bases. Per the germline V gene, CDR1 is SGHDT and CDR2 is YYEEEE. The CDR3 extends over 13 amino acids. CDR3 DNA: TGTGCCAGCAGCTTGTACGGGTCCTACGAGCAGTACTTC. Amino acids: CASSLYGSYEQYF.

This rearrangement joins TRBV18 to TRBJ1-3, with 8 bases fitting TRBD1. The ends lost 6 bases at V and 2 bases at J; junction bases unmatched: 9. The CDR3 spans 16 residues. In germline, CDR1 is KGHSH, CDR2 LQKENI. In nucleotides, the CDR3 is TGTGCCAGCTCCCGCGGACAGGGTGGTGCTGGAAACACCATATATTTT. Encoded protein: CASSRGQGGAGNTIYF.

The rearrangement joins TRBV7-2 to TRBJ1-2; no firm D call. V dropped 5 bases and J dropped 8 bases, with 12 bases sitting between them. This CDR3 is built from 12 residues. The V gene's germline CDR1 is SGHTA and CDR2 FQGNSA. CDR3 coding DNA: TGTGCCAGCAGCCCGCCTGAGTACGGCTACACCTTC. Translation gives CASSPPEYGYTF. Filled out from reference TRBV7-2 and TRBJ1-2, the complete variable domain reads GAGVSQSPSNKVTEKGKDVELRCDPISGHTALYWYRQSLGQGLEFLIYFQGNSAPDKSGLPSDRFSAERTGGSVSTLTIQRTQQEDSAVYLCASSPPEYGYTFGSGTRLTVV.

The V gene is TRBV14, the J gene TRBJ1-2, with D maybe TRBD1 (6 bases). V lost 1 base and J 5 bases, leaving 11 bases between the germline ends. Germline V gene data show CDR1 as SGHDN and CDR2 as FVKESK. This CDR3 contains 14 residues. The CDR3 is CASSQAVRGYGYTF. CDR3 bases: TGTGCCAGCAGCCAAGCTGTCAGGGGTTATGGCTACACCTTC.

This chain links TRBV2 with TRBJ2-7; D possibly corresponds to TRBD2 (6 bases). V gave up 3 bases and J gave up 3 bases, with 12 bases separating them. From germline, CDR1 is SNHLY and CDR2 FYNNEI. CDR3 length: 14 amino acids. Here the CDR3 DNA reads TGTGCCAGCAGTGAGGGACTTACCCTCTACGAGCAGTACTTC. Amino acids: CASSEGLTLYEQYF.

The chain combines TRBV5-1 with TRBJ1-3; D is perhaps TRBD1 (6 bases). Trimming removed 0 bases at V and 3 bases at J, with 13 bases between. The CDR3 loop spans 16 amino acids. Germline V lookup: CDR1 SGHRS, CDR2 YFSETQ. The chain's CDR3 is CASSLAEQGFGNTIYF. Here the CDR3 DNA reads TGCGCCAGCAGCTTGGCCGAACAGGGCTTTGGAAACACCATATATTTT.

This clone was seen a single time. The chain combines TRBV5-4 with TRBJ2-5, with 9 bases fitting TRBD1. The germline CDR1 and CDR2 sequences are SGHNT and YYREEE (reference sequence). The CDR3 loop spans 16 amino acids. V dropped 0 bases and J dropped 5; count of bases not matched to a gene: 8. The CDR3 DNA reads TGTGCCAGCAGCTTGGCAAAACAGGGGGCGGGCGAGACCCAGTACTTC. Translated, it gives CASSLAKQGAGETQYF.

This chain uses TRBV19 with TRBJ2-1; 7 nucleotides match TRBD2. Germline trimming cut 6 bases from V and 8 bases from J; bases unmatched to any gene: 16. Germline V gives CDR1 LNHDA, CDR2 SQIVND (reference sequence). CDR3 size: 16 residues. CDR3 sequence (DNA): TGTGCCAGTAGCCTCAATAGGGCGGGAGAGGGAGATGAGCAGTTCTTC. Translation gives CASSLNRAGEGDEQFF.

This clone was seen a single time. J is TRBJ1-4 and V is TRBV9; a possible D gene is TRBD1 (5 bases). The CDR3 sequence is 14 residues long. Per germline, CDR1 SGDLS and CDR2 YYNGEE. Trimming pared 3 bases from V and 5 bases from J, leaving 11 bases between. Here the CDR3 DNA reads TGTGCCAGCAGCGCGGGGGAGGGGAATGAAAAACTGTTTTTT. Amino acids: CASSAGEGNEKLFF.

The gene calls are TRBV11-2 and TRBJ2-3; D ambiguous. CDR3 length: 14 residues. Trimming cost V 2 bases and J 4 bases, with 10 bases left between them. Germline V lookup: CDR1 SGHAT, CDR2 FQNNGV. The CDR3 loop reads CASSLRRVADTQYF. In nucleotides, the CDR3 is TGTGCCAGCAGCTTACGTCGGGTCGCAGATACGCAGTATTTT.

The chain uses TRBV5-1 and TRBJ2-7; the match to TRBD2 covers 7 bases. J gave up 0 bases and V 5 bases, and 5 bases lay outside the gene matches. The CDR3 sequence is 14 residues long. The V gene's germline CDR1 is SGHRS and CDR2 YFSETQ. The CDR3: CASRGLTSSYEQYF. The CDR3 DNA reads as TGCGCCAGCAGGGGACTAACTAGCTCCTACGAGCAGTACTTC.

V is TRBV7-2 and J is TRBJ2-2, with 7 bases fitting TRBD2. There are 17 residues in the CDR3. Germline V gene data show CDR1 as SGHTA and CDR2 as FQGNSA. Trimming removed 0 bases from V and 4 bases from J; junction bases left unmatched: 8. CDR3 region: CASSLALGGRGTGELFF. The CDR3 nucleotides read TGTGCCAGCAGCTTAGCGCTGGGGGGGAGGGGCACCGGGGAGCTGTTTTTT.

The genes are TRBV28 and TRBJ2-3, with D possibly TRBD2 on 5 matching bases. The CDR3 is 18 residues long. Trimming shortened V by 5 bases and J by 0 bases, and 21 bases separated the two germline ends. Germline CDR1 is MDHEN and CDR2 is SYDVKM. The CDR3 protein is CASSTPGRLATSTDTQYF. The CDR3 DNA reads TGTGCCAGCAGTACACCCGGGCGCCTAGCTACTAGCACAGATACGCAGTATTTT.

V gene TRBV7-2 combines with J gene TRBJ1-1; D not certain. The CDR3 contains 12 residues. The germline gives CDR1 SGHTA, CDR2 FQGNSA. Between the trimmed V and J ends, which lost 3 bases and 3 bases, there was a span of 5 bases. The CDR3 region has the DNA TGTGCCAGCAGCTTCGGGGACACTGAAGCTTTCTTT. Its protein is CASSFGDTEAFF. The whole variable domain, remainder taken from reference TRBV7-2 and TRBJ1-1, is GAGVSQSPSNKVTEKGKDVELRCDPISGHTALYWYRQSLGQGLEFLIYFQGNSAPDKSGLPSDRFSAERTGGSVSTLTIQRTQQEDSAVYLCASSFGDTEAFFGQGTRLTVV.

This chain joins TRBV10-2 and TRBJ1-6; a possible D gene is TRBD1 (5 bases). The CDR3 totals 14 residues. V gave up 5 bases and J gave up 7 bases, with 12 bases separating them. Germline-derived CDR1 and CDR2 are WSHSY and SAAADI. The CDR3 region has the DNA TGCGCCAGCAGTCGCCAGGAGGGGAATTCACCCCTCCACTTT. It codes for CASSRQEGNSPLHF.

This chain connects TRBV4-3 to TRBJ1-3, with TRBD1 matching 8 bases. Germline-derived CDR1 and CDR2 are LGHNA and YSLEER. Losses at the gene ends were 0 bases for V and 3 bases for J; bases not matched to a gene: 4. This CDR3 has 16 amino acids. CDR3: CASSQERQGSGNTIYF. The CDR3, as DNA: TGCGCCAGCAGCCAAGAGCGACAGGGGAGTGGAAACACCATATATTTT.

Here the CDR3 reads CASSKARLGGGSSHYNEQFF. CDR3 DNA sequence: TGTGCCAGCAGCAAGGCTAGACTGGGGGGAGGGTCATCGCACTACAATGAGCAGTTCTTC. The chain employs TRBV21-1 and TRBJ2-1; the DNA was not used to check the table's D call, TRBD2. TRBV21-1 is a known pseudogene. The CDR3 totals 20 residues.

The rearrangement uses TRBV5-1 and TRBJ2-2; 13 bases map to TRBD2. The CDR3 covers 17 residues. The trim removed 0 bases at V and 7 bases at J, leaving 6 bases unmatched. Germline V gene sequence: CDR1 SGHRS, CDR2 YFSETQ. The CDR3 loop is CASSLAGLAGAHGELFF. As DNA, the CDR3 is TGCGCCAGCAGCTTGGCCGGACTAGCGGGAGCCCACGGGGAGCTGTTTTTT. Full variable domain (rest looked up from reference TRBV5-1 and TRBJ2-2): KAGVTQTPRYLIKTRGQQVTLSCSPISGHRSVSWYQQTPGQGLQFLFEYFSETQRNKGNFPGRFSGRQFSNSRSEMNVSTLELGDSALYLCASSLAGLAGAHGELFFGEGSRLTVL.

The chain has TRBV6-6 and TRBJ1-4, with D possibly TRBD1 on 6 matching bases. Trimming left V 7 bases short and J 7 bases short, with 13 bases between. The germline V gene encodes CDR1 MNHNY and CDR2 SVGAGI (reference sequence). This CDR3 region has 13 residues. The CDR3 nucleotides read TGTGCCAGCATCAGGGGAGGGGGTGAAAAACTGTTTTTT. It is translated as CASIRGGGEKLFF.